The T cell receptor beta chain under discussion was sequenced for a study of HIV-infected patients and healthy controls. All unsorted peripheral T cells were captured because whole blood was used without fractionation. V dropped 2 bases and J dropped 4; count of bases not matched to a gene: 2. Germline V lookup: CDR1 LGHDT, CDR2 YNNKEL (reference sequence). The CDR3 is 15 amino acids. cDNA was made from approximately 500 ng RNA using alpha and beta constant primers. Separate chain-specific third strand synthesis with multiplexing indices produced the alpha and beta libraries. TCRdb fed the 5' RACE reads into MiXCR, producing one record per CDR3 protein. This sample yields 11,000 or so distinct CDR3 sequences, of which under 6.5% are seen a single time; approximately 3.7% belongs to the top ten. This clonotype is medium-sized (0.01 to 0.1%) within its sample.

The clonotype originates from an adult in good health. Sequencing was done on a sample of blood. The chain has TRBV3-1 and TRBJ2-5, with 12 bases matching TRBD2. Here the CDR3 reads CASSQWTSGAETQYF. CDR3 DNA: TGTGCCAGCAGCCAATGGACTAGCGGGGCAGAGACCCAGTACTTC.